Listed here are 31 T cell receptor beta chains from one sample, sequenced in a study of T cell responses to AZD1222 COVID-19 vaccine. The protocol was immunoSEQ multiplex PCR, while the TCRdb copy is restricted to in-frame clones and leaves out a portion. The table includes approximately 100,000 clones, 80% to 90% detected once. The source was peripheral blood, collected on day 0 of AZD1222 vaccination. The receptors were sampled from an adult in good health.

The rearrangement uses TRBV9 and TRBJ1-4; D not resolved. Trimming removed 4 bases at V and 8 bases at J, with 12 bases between. Germline CDR1 reads SGDLS; CDR2 reads YYNGEE. The CDR3 is 13 amino acids. The CDR3 sequence is CASSLAVGEKLFF. As DNA, the CDR3 is TGTGCCAGCAGCCTCGCGGTAGGAGAAAAACTGTTTTTT.

Notes on this clone: Different DNA sequences within this sample yield the same CDR3. The rearrangement links TRBV7-9 to TRBJ2-5, with D uncertain. Trimming shortened V by 3 bases and J by 4 bases, and 3 bases separated the two germline ends. This CDR3 has 11 amino acids. The V gene's germline CDR1 is SEHNR and CDR2 FQNEAQ (reference sequence). CDR3 DNA sequence: TGTGCCAGCAGCTTTTCAGAGACCCAGTACTTC. Amino acid sequence: CASSFSETQYF.

The chain carries TRBV29-1 and TRBJ2-1; TRBD1 or TRBD2 may be the D gene (5 bases each). Germline lookup yields CDR1 SQVTM and CDR2 ANQGSEA. Trimming stripped 8 bases from V and 4 bases from J, with 15 bases between. The CDR3 length is 13 residues. The CDR3 coding sequence is TGCAGCCTCGGGGACGGACGGTACAATGAGCAGTTCTTC. Translated, it gives CSLGDGRYNEQFF.

This clone was detected once. The chain has TRBV3-1 (or the pseudogene TRBV3-2) and TRBJ2-3; TRBD2 might be the D (6 bases). The V and J ends lost 1 base and 5 bases respectively, with 7 bases between them. The CDR3 spans 13 residues. Germline V CDR1 and CDR2: LGHDT, YNNKEL (reference sequence). CDR3 amino acids: CASSQAGEDTQYF. CDR3 nucleotides: TGTGCCAGCAGCCAAGCGGGGGAAGATACGCAGTATTTT.

The gene calls are TRBV28 and TRBJ1-4; no firm D call. The germline V gene encodes CDR1 MDHEN and CDR2 SYDVKM. Trimming removed 7 bases at V and 3 bases at J, with 12 bases between. This CDR3 contains 14 residues. The CDR3 DNA follows: TGTGCCAGCACCCCAAGGGTTTCTAATGAAAAACTGTTTTTT. Its protein product is CASTPRVSNEKLFF. The full variable domain, rest sourced from reference TRBV28 and TRBJ1-4, is DVKVTQSSRYLVKRTGEKVFLECVQDMDHENMFWYRQDPGLGLRLIYFSYDVKMKEKGDIPEGYSVSREKKERFSLILESASTNQTSMYLCASTPRVSNEKLFFGSGTQLSVL.

V is TRBV14 and J is TRBJ2-1, with 10 bases fitting TRBD1. The trim removed 4 bases at V and 7 bases at J, leaving 10 bases unmatched. The CDR3 is 16 amino acids. Germline V lookup: CDR1 SGHDN, CDR2 FVKESK. The CDR3 bases are TGTGCCAGCAGCCCAAAGACAGGGGGCTTTGTTAATGAGCAGTTCTTC. Translation gives CASSPKTGGFVNEQFF.

This chain links TRBV7-8 with TRBJ1-2, with D maybe TRBD1 (6 bases). Germline V gives CDR1 SGHVS, CDR2 FQNEAQ. V was trimmed by 5 bases and J by 13 bases, leaving 17 bases between them. The length of the CDR3 is 12 residues. CDR3 in amino acids: CASSQDSSRLTF. For the CDR3, the DNA is TGTGCCAGCAGCCAGGACAGTTCTCGGCTCACCTTC.

The chain couples TRBV27 to TRBJ2-3, with TRBD2 matching 12 bases. The CDR3 is made up of 18 amino acids. Germline loops: CDR1 MNHEY, CDR2 SMNVEV (reference sequence). V shed 5 bases, J shed 2 bases, and the junction held 11 bases outside the gene matches. DNA for the CDR3: TGTGCCAGCAGTCCATTCTCGGGACTAGCGGGCCTCACAGATACGCAGTATTTT. Translation gives CASSPFSGLAGLTDTQYF.

CDR3 sequence (DNA): TGTGCCACCAGGGGCGGGGACTACAATGAGCAGTTCTTC. This gives the protein CATRGGDYNEQFF. The rearrangement links TRBV24-1 to TRBJ2-1; D might be TRBD2 (6 bases). The V end lost 7 bases, the J end lost 3 bases, and 9 bases lay between the germline ends. The CDR3 is 13 amino acids. CDR1 and CDR2 (germline): KGHDR, SFDVKD.

This chain joins TRBV9 and TRBJ2-3; D perhaps matches TRBD1 (6 bases). Trimming removed 7 bases from V and 4 bases from J, with 16 bases in between. The CDR3 is 14 residues long. In germline, CDR1 is SGDLS, CDR2 YYNGEE. CDR3 amino acids: CASAQQGSSDTQYF. CDR3 sequence (DNA): TGTGCCAGCGCCCAACAGGGTTCCTCAGATACGCAGTATTTT.

The chain uses TRBV5-1 and TRBJ2-6; 8 bases fit TRBD1. The CDR3 has 18 amino acids. J lost 4 bases, V lost 7 bases, and 16 bases had no gene match. The germline V gene has CDR1 SGHRS and CDR2 YFSETQ. The CDR3 loop is CASEKGPGTGFGANVLTF. As DNA, the CDR3 is TGCGCCAGCGAAAAGGGTCCCGGGACAGGTTTCGGGGCCAACGTCCTGACTTTC.

V gene TRBV19 combines with J gene TRBJ1-5; perhaps TRBD1 as D (5 bases). V was pared by 5 bases and J by 3 bases, with 11 bases between. Per germline, CDR1 LNHDA and CDR2 SQIVND (reference sequence). The CDR3 contains 14 residues. The CDR3 spells CASSFDSFNQPQHF. The CDR3 bases are TGTGCCAGTAGTTTTGACAGTTTCAATCAGCCCCAGCATTTT.

J is TRBJ1-3 and V is TRBV6-5, with D possibly matching TRBD1 (5 bases). Germline CDR1 is MNHEY and CDR2 is SVGAGI. The CDR3 is 14 amino acids. V lost 4 bases and J 3 bases, leaving 10 bases between the germline ends. The chain's CDR3 is CASSFRDGGNTIYF. As DNA, the CDR3 is TGTGCCAGCAGTTTCCGGGACGGTGGAAACACCATATATTTT.

CDR3 DNA: TGCGCCAGCAGTGCGAACAGCTACAATGAGCAGTTCTTC. Its protein product is CASSANSYNEQFF. The chain couples TRBV10-1 to TRBJ2-1, with D unclear. With 4 bases removed from V and 3 bases from J, the gap between germline ends came to 7 bases. CDR1 is WNHNN and CDR2 is SYGVQD in the germline V gene (reference sequence). The CDR3 contains 13 residues.

A few counts support this clone. V gene TRBV2 combines with J gene TRBJ2-7, with D perhaps TRBD2 (6 bases). With 2 bases removed from V and 4 bases from J, the gap between germline ends came to 15 bases. This CDR3 comprises 15 residues. Looked up from germline, CDR1 is SNHLY and CDR2 is FYNNEI. CDR3 protein: CASSERLGGRYEQYF. Here the CDR3 DNA reads TGTGCCAGCAGTGAAAGGTTGGGGGGTAGGTACGAGCAGTACTTC.

To note about this clone: Other nucleotide sequences in the sample specify the same CDR3. This sequence joins TRBV6-2 or TRBV6-3 and TRBJ1-5; D is undetermined. The CDR3 covers 12 residues. Looked up from germline, CDR1 is MNHEY and CDR2 is SVGEGT. The V gene lost 2 bases and the J gene lost 5 bases, with 4 bases spanning the gap. The CDR3 here is CASSYPYQPQHF. The CDR3 nucleotides read TGTGCCAGCAGTTACCCTTATCAGCCCCAGCATTTT.

This sequence joins TRBV7-8 and TRBJ1-5, with D unclear. Germline CDR1 and CDR2: SGHVS and FQNEAQ. The CDR3 is 16 amino acids. Trimming took 3 bases from V and 2 from J, leaving 14 bases between them. CDR3 in DNA: TGTGCCAGCAGCTTTTCCGGGAATTCTGGCAATCAGCCCCAGCATTTT. Translating gives CASSFSGNSGNQPQHF.

The V and J genes are TRBV4-1 and TRBJ2-7, with D maybe TRBD2 (6 bases). The V end was cut by 6 bases, the J end by 5 bases, with 17 bases between. The CDR3 loop spans 14 amino acids. CDR1 is MGHRA and CDR2 is YSYEKL in the germline V gene. The CDR3 is CASRPGLLSDEQYF. In nucleotides, the CDR3 is TGCGCCAGCAGACCGGGACTCCTCTCAGACGAGCAGTACTTC.

This rearrangement joins TRBV6-5 to TRBJ2-3; 7 nucleotides line up with TRBD2. V dropped 8 bases and J dropped 1; count of bases not matched to a gene: 9. Germline CDR1 MNHEY, CDR2 SVGAGI. This CDR3 region has 15 residues. The CDR3: CASFGRSGGTDTQYF. As DNA, the CDR3 is TGTGCCAGCTTCGGGAGGAGCGGCGGCACAGATACGCAGTATTTT.

This rearrangement joins TRBV10-1 to TRBJ1-2; D call uncertain. CDR3 size: 17 residues. Trimming shortened V by 2 bases and J by 5 bases, and 21 bases separated the two germline ends. CDR1 and CDR2 from the germline V gene are WNHNN and SYGVQD (reference sequence). Here the CDR3 reads CASSEGEELRLAYGYTF. For the CDR3, the DNA is TGCGCCAGCAGTGAGGGAGAAGAGCTACGTTTGGCGTATGGCTACACCTTC.

J is TRBJ2-1 and V is TRBV6-2 or TRBV6-3, with D perhaps matching TRBD2 (6 bases). V shed 0 bases and J shed 12 bases, with 15 bases lying between them. The CDR3 is 14 amino acids. The germline CDR1 and CDR2 sequences are MNHEY and SVGEGT. The CDR3 region is CASSYSASATGQFF. DNA for the CDR3: TGTGCCAGCAGTTACTCTGCTAGCGCGACGGGGCAGTTCTTC.

This clone was counted only a few times. J is TRBJ2-5 and V is TRBV7-9, with D uncertain. In germline, CDR1 is SEHNR, CDR2 FQNEAQ (reference sequence). The CDR3 sequence is 11 residues long. Trimming removed 5 bases at V and 5 bases at J, with 6 bases between. CDR3 DNA sequence: TGTGCCAGCAGCGCCCAGGAGACCCAGTACTTC. Encoded protein: CASSAQETQYF.

A single count supports this clone. The chain is built from TRBV11-2 and TRBJ2-5, with TRBD1 matching over 8 bases. Germline V CDR1 and CDR2: SGHAT, FQNNGV. V dropped 5 bases and J dropped 4; count of bases not matched to a gene: 6. The length of the CDR3 is 14 residues. The CDR3 DNA reads TGTGCCAGCAGCCTCAGAGACAGGGGAGAGACCCAGTACTTC. It yields the protein CASSLRDRGETQYF.

There are a few counts of this clone. The chain carries TRBV15 and TRBJ1-3; maybe TRBD1 (6 bases). Trimming cost V 0 bases and J 1 base, with 16 bases left between them. Per germline, CDR1 LNHNV and CDR2 YYDKDF (reference sequence). The CDR3 loop spans 18 amino acids. The CDR3 loop is CATSRDPLQGGSGNTIYF. The DNA for the CDR3 is TGTGCCACCAGCAGAGATCCCCTACAGGGAGGGTCTGGAAACACCATATATTTT.

The V and J genes are TRBV3-1 (or the pseudogene TRBV3-2) and TRBJ2-2, with D perhaps matching TRBD2 (6 bases). V lost 4 bases and J lost 10, with 13 bases in between. The germline V gene has CDR1 LGHDT and CDR2 YNNKEL (reference sequence). The CDR3 length is 13 residues. The CDR3 sequence: CASSRRGIEELFF. CDR3 in DNA: TGTGCCAGCAGCCGCCGGGGGATCGAGGAGCTGTTTTTT.

This clone was detected only a few times. V gene TRBV5-1 combines with J gene TRBJ2-7; 8 bases line up with TRBD1. V lost 0 bases and J lost 5; bases outside the gene matches: 7. This CDR3 is built from 15 residues. Looked up from germline, CDR1 is SGHRS and CDR2 is YFSETQ. CDR3 nucleotides: TGCGCCAGCAGCTTGGAGGACAGGGTAGCTGACGAGCAGTACTTC. Protein: CASSLEDRVADEQYF.

This clone was seen only a few times. V usage is TRBV7-8 and J usage is TRBJ1-5; TRBD1 is a possible D gene (5 bases). Germline CDR1 SGHVS, CDR2 FQNEAQ. The V end was cut by 3 bases, the J end by 7 bases, with 16 bases between. The CDR3 runs 15 residues. The CDR3 spells CASSLGGMGEQPQHF. The DNA for the CDR3 is TGTGCCAGCAGCTTGGGGGGGATGGGAGAACAGCCCCAGCATTTT.

The rearrangement links TRBV3-1 (or the pseudogene TRBV3-2) to TRBJ2-7; D ambiguous. The length of the CDR3 is 11 residues. Germline V gene lookup returns CDR1 LGHDT and CDR2 YNNKEL (reference sequence). Trimming stripped 4 bases from V and 6 bases from J, with 7 bases between. Written as DNA, the CDR3 is TGTGCCAGCAGCCGAAATTTCGAGCAGTACTTC. Protein sequence: CASSRNFEQYF.

This chain uses TRBV6-2 or TRBV6-3 with TRBJ2-7; D is ambiguous. The CDR3 consists of 14 residues. Trimming stripped 2 bases from V and 0 bases from J, with 8 bases between. Germline V gives CDR1 MNHEY, CDR2 SVGEGT. CDR3 protein: CASSYRVPSYEQYF. CDR3 nucleotide sequence: TGTGCCAGCAGTTACAGGGTTCCCTCCTACGAGCAGTACTTC.

J is TRBJ2-5 and V is TRBV5-4; D remains unclear. The CDR3 has 13 amino acids. The germline CDR1 and CDR2 sequences are SGHNT and YYREEE (reference sequence). V was clipped by 4 bases and J by 2 bases, with 9 bases between them. CDR3 DNA: TGTGCCAGCAGCATCGGTATTCAAGAGACCCAGTACTTC. It codes for CASSIGIQETQYF.

The chain uses TRBV19 and TRBJ2-2, with 8 bases fitting TRBD2. The CDR3 is made up of 12 amino acids. CDR1 is LNHDA and CDR2 is SQIVND in the germline V gene (reference sequence). CDR3 sequence reads: CASGLVNGELFF. For the CDR3, the DNA is TGTGCTTCGGGACTAGTAAACGGGGAGCTGTTTTTT.